The rows below give T cell receptor beta chains drawn from one sample of a study of blood T cell repertoires in COVID-19. Method: immunoSEQ multiplex PCR; TCRdb's copy keeps in-frame clones and lacks some. The sample has 260,000 or so clones, 88% seen once. Sequenced material: peripheral blood. These receptors were collected from a man between 18 and 35 years old with active or convalescent COVID-19. Each CDR3 is given with its conserved first and last residue. The order of the fields is clone size, D gene, V gene, J gene, CDR3 protein. The D gene is left open where the match is weak. Only part of the rows carry a size: once, few, many, or a class if the clone is expanded.

NA	NA	TRBV12-2	TRBJ2-3	CASRYRAGSTDTQYF
NA	NA	TRBV9	TRBJ2-3	CASSVRDSYATDTQYF
NA	NA	TRBV10-3	TRBJ1-2	CAISEGQGPNYGYTF
NA	TRBD1	TRBV29-1	TRBJ1-3	CSVEDPDRGDTIYF
NA	NA	TRBV5-1	TRBJ2-3	CASSLAVRESQYF
NA	NA	TRBV7-9	TRBJ1-1	CASSFRPMNTEAFF
once	NA	TRBV5-5	TRBJ1-1	CASSLAGRDYQLNTEAFF
NA	NA	TRBV7-9	TRBJ1-4	CASSSGATNEKLFF
NA	NA	TRBV7-6	TRBJ2-7	CASSTGTVAYEQYF
NA	NA	TRBV18	TRBJ1-5	CASSPQGVDQPQHF
NA	NA	TRBV21-1	TRBJ1-1	CASSRPEDRDTEAFF
NA	NA	TRBV7-9	TRBJ1-3	CASSLDPWGGPGNTIYF
NA	TRBD1	TRBV27	TRBJ1-6	CASSKPLAGGLSPLHF
NA	NA	TRBV28	TRBJ1-6	CASSLGQPNSPLHF
NA	TRBD2	TRBV4-1	TRBJ2-5	CASSQGLAGGGTQYF
few	TRBD1	TRBV6-1	TRBJ1-5	CASSENRGLSNQPQHF
NA	TRBD1	TRBV7-9	TRBJ1-2	CASSLAEAGGGYTF
NA	NA	TRBV19	TRBJ1-4	CASKLNEKLFF
NA	NA	TRBV7-8	TRBJ1-5	CASSRGGKYQPQHF
NA	TRBD1	TRBV5-1	TRBJ1-1	CASSMGQAFNYEAFF
NA	TRBD1	TRBV4-1	TRBJ2-7	CASSQVVRTGESYEQYF
NA	NA	TRBV7-2	TRBJ2-4	CASSLGSLQGLYKNIQYF
NA	TRBD1	TRBV4-1	TRBJ1-4	CASSHPGQGDVRFF
NA	TRBD2	TRBV7-9	TRBJ2-7	CASSPMGLVDEQYF
few	TRBD2	TRBV13	TRBJ2-5	CASSTTSGGPGETQYF
once	NA	TRBV27	TRBJ1-2	CASSLWPSQGYTF
NA	TRBD1	TRBV4-1	TRBJ1-2	CASSQREGQGSVNYGYTF
NA	NA	TRBV7-9	TRBJ2-1	CASSYVRGATSDNEQFF
once	TRBD1	TRBV4-3	TRBJ2-1	CASSQGSPSNRGPDNEQFF
NA	NA	TRBV18	TRBJ2-7	CASSPIGISGQEQYF
NA	TRBD1	TRBV7-6	TRBJ1-1	CASSLTGENTEAFF
NA	TRBD1	TRBV29-1	TRBJ2-3	CSVEGTNQDRGTDTQYF
NA	TRBD1	TRBV19	TRBJ1-2	CATRTAGGASLGGYTF
NA	NA	TRBV18	TRBJ2-7	CASSPLQRGQAEQYF
NA	TRBD2	TRBV3-1/TRBV3-2	TRBJ2-5	CASSQDVGLANRETQYF
NA	NA	TRBV14	TRBJ1-4	CASSQWTVAEKLFF
few	TRBD1	TRBV15	TRBJ1-1	CATSPGGGNTEAFF
NA	NA	TRBV7-2	TRBJ1-5	CASSLHPGGQPQHF
NA	TRBD1	TRBV3-1/TRBV3-2	TRBJ1-1	CASSQWDRDAEAFF
NA	TRBD1	TRBV6-5	TRBJ1-2	CASRGTGENYGYTF
NA	NA	TRBV4-1	TRBJ1-1	CASSQEWRVLNTEAFF
NA	NA	TRBV6-1	TRBJ1-2	CASSATPRAGSYGYTF
NA	NA	TRBV24-1	TRBJ2-2	CATEKTDTGELFF
NA	TRBD1	TRBV10-3	TRBJ1-2	CAISDHPTGVSYGYTF
NA	NA	TRBV11-1	TRBJ2-5	CASRAQGGGKQETQYF